This record covers a single T cell receptor (beta chain). What antigen it recognizes has not been identified. One base away there is no much larger clone; base qualities are not given. TCRbeta CDR3 regions were amplified from genomic DNA using the immunoSEQ Assay, a bias-controlled multiplex PCR. Processing in the source paper ran as follows. The number of nucleated cells in each sample was estimated by amplification of reference gene primers within the assay. To quantify the absolute abundance of each unique TCRbeta CDR3 rearrangement, sequence reads were collapsed and filtered. For each sample, productive Simpson clonality was calculated as the square root of Simpson's diversity index over productive rearrangements. This immuneACCESS table, as held by TCRdb, lists in-frame sequences with V and J called but not all clones. Of the missing ones, under half trace to an unresolved V gene in checked studies; the others have no known cause. V and J calls and clone size are copied from that table; D and trimming were computed from the DNA. The sample table lists fewer than 350,000 clones, roughly nine tenths of them with a count of one. The biggest ten clones account for less than 15% of the sample.

These data belong to a study of blood T cell repertoires in COVID-19 (dated by TCRdb to about 2020). Some background on the complete study: The collaborator samples originated in the United States, Italy and Spain and spanned the acute and convalescent phases of COVID-19. The dataset comprised deeply sampled blood TCRbeta repertoires from subjects exposed to, actively infected with, or recovered from COVID-19. Nearly every sample came with metadata listing a de-identified subject ID, COVID-19 status, age in years and sex. The repertoires were released in a freely available public database intended as a resource for research on the immune response to SARS-CoV-2. The prospective study material was composed of cDNA or gDNA derived from T cells, B-cell-depleted T cells, or PBMCs. Samples came from the ongoing ImmuneRACE study (first 160 participants) plus 1,254 subjects from 6 global collaborators. HLA class I and class II types, where available, came from metadata supplied by the sample provider rather than from assay-based typing.

Here is what the overall study found, with its caveats: Clinical and demographic metadata were provided uncurated, with the amount varying by source and participant.

The CDR3 spans 15 residues, from the cysteine through the phenylalanine. Just the 45-base CDR3 DNA is kept, in frame starting at base 1. The germline V gene encodes CDR1 KGHSH and CDR2 LQKENI. The germline V and J ends show losses of 5 bases and 4 bases respectively, and no gene match explains 10 bases of the junction. At one collaborating source in Seattle, patients were enrolled during active infection and were followed longitudinally through the course of disease. The collaborating institutions used their own protocols to collect whole blood in K2EDTA tubes. For TCRbeta analysis, collaborators shipped samples in one of three forms: frozen whole blood, isolated PBMCs, or DNA extracted from either of those sample types.

Sequenced: peripheral blood. The receptor's source is a woman under 40 with COVID-19, enrolled during active disease. The chain is made from TRBV18 and TRBJ2-7, with 8 bases in between that match TRBD2. CDR3 sequence: CASSDQAGALYEQYF. The DNA reads TGTGCCAGCTCAGATCAAGCGGGGGCCTTATACGAGCAGTACTTC.